This TCR beta chain was sequenced for a study of metastatic and nonmetastatic thyroid tumors. MiXCR was used by TCRdb to re-call the PCR reads. Altogether roughly 34,000 clones are present, about 40% being singletons, with the ten largest covering roughly 23%. The germline CDR1 and CDR2 sequences are SGHNT and YYREEE (reference sequence). CDR3 length: 14 residues. There were no patients who had received any treatment before thyroid surgery. In regard to this clone: One junction end disagrees with the germline gene, perhaps due to a read error.

The sequenced sample consisted of tumor tissue. This receptor was obtained from a female donor with papillary thyroid cancer or a benign thyroid nodule (not recorded which). Some clones in this sample may be carry-over from other donors' samples. The chain joins TRBV5-4 to TRBJ2-5; 9 nucleotides match TRBD1. The CDR3 loop reads CASSARQGDETQYF. The CDR3 coding sequence is TGCGCCAGCAGCGCCCGACAGGGGGACGAGACCCAGTACTTC.